A single sample gave rise to the 16 T cell receptor beta chains below, sequenced in a study of CD8+ T cells in alopecia areata. Sequencing templates came from extracted RNA that was reverse transcribed into cDNA. Clones were sequenced by immunoSEQ multiplex PCR, and TCRdb holds only the in-frame ones, with some missing. The sample shows under 150,000 clones, less than 65% of them seen only once. The sample consisted of CD8+ T cells sorted from blood. The receptors here all came from a human donor in good health.

The rearrangement uses TRBV7-9 and TRBJ2-7; D uncertain. The ends were cut back, 4 bases at V and 2 bases at J, with 9 bases in the middle. This CDR3 is 13 amino acids long. In germline, CDR1 is SEHNR, CDR2 FQNEAQ (reference sequence). The CDR3 bases are TGTGCCAGCAGCTCCCCAGGTACCTACGAGCAGTACTTC. As protein: CASSSPGTYEQYF.

V is TRBV9 and J is TRBJ2-1, with 8 bases lining up with TRBD1. Unmatched junction bases numbered 21, after V lost 4 bases and J lost 0 bases. CDR3 size: 21 residues. Germline lookup yields CDR1 SGDLS and CDR2 YYNGEE. The CDR3 sequence is CASSSPLSGTGDQGSYNEQFF. The CDR3, as DNA: TGTGCCAGCAGCTCTCCCCTCTCCGGGACAGGCGATCAGGGCTCCTACAATGAGCAGTTCTTC.

J is TRBJ2-3 and V is TRBV27; 10 positions agree with TRBD2. V shed 2 bases and J 3 bases; nucleotides not matched to a gene: 8. Looked up from germline, CDR1 is MNHEY and CDR2 is SMNVEV (reference sequence). The length of the CDR3 is 17 residues. The CDR3 loop is CASSLRAGGLGTDTQYF. The DNA for the CDR3 is TGTGCCAGCAGTTTAAGAGCGGGAGGGCTTGGGACAGATACGCAGTATTTT.

This chain joins TRBV7-9 and TRBJ1-1; the D is unclear. Trimming cost V 1 base and J 4 bases, with 4 bases left between them. CDR1 is SEHNR and CDR2 is FQNEAQ in the germline V gene (reference sequence). The CDR3 runs to 12 residues. The CDR3 sequence: CASSLVSTEAFF. The CDR3 coding sequence is TGTGCCAGCAGCTTAGTATCCACTGAAGCTTTCTTT.

This clone was seen more than once but under ten times. The rearrangement links TRBV9 to TRBJ2-2, with 8 bases fitting TRBD2. Germline trimming cut 3 bases from V and 6 bases from J; bases unmatched to any gene: 13. This CDR3 contains 17 residues. The germline gives CDR1 SGDLS, CDR2 YYNGEE. The chain's CDR3 is CASSGPGLGEGPGELFF. CDR3 coding DNA: TGTGCCAGCAGCGGACCGGGACTAGGAGAAGGGCCCGGGGAGCTGTTTTTT.

The chain is built from TRBV5-6 and TRBJ2-5, with 8 bases aligning to TRBD1. Germline V gene lookup returns CDR1 SGHDT and CDR2 YYEEEE. The ends lost 3 bases at V and 3 bases at J; junction bases unmatched: 4. There are 14 residues in the CDR3. The CDR3 is CASSSDREEETQYF. CDR3 nucleotide sequence: TGTGCCAGCAGCTCGGACAGGGAGGAAGAGACCCAGTACTTC.

The chain joins TRBV27 to TRBJ2-2; no definite D call. The CDR3 is 14 amino acids. V was shortened by 2 bases and J by 1 base, with 5 bases between the two germline ends. In germline, CDR1 is MNHEY, CDR2 SMNVEV (reference sequence). DNA of the CDR3: TGTGCCAGCAGTTTACAGGAGAACACCGGGGAGCTGTTTTTT. This sequence encodes CASSLQENTGELFF.

The rearrangement joins TRBV4-1 to TRBJ2-3; no definite D call. V was cut by 3 bases and J by 1 base, with 11 bases left in between. Germline V lookup: CDR1 MGHRA, CDR2 YSYEKL. This CDR3 has 15 amino acids. The CDR3 nucleotides read TGCGCCAGCAGCCAGGGCCCCCGGGGCACAGATACGCAGTATTTT. Its translation: CASSQGPRGTDTQYF.

This clone was counted between two and nine times. DNA of the CDR3: TGCGCCAGGGCCGAAAGCTGTGAGCAGTACTTC. Translated: CARAESCEQYF. The chain has TRBV5-1 and TRBJ2-7; no clear D. The CDR3 has 11 amino acids. Germline loops: CDR1 SGHRS, CDR2 YFSETQ. V gave up 8 bases and J gave up 7 bases, with 13 bases separating them.

The chain joins TRBV28 to TRBJ2-5, with a tentative D call TRBD1 (7 bases). Germline-derived CDR1 and CDR2 are MDHEN and SYDVKM. This CDR3 has 15 amino acids. V was trimmed by 2 bases and J by 2 bases, leaving 12 bases between them. CDR3 sequence reads: CASSLTGEEQETQYF. The DNA for the CDR3 is TGTGCCAGCAGTTTAACAGGGGAGGAACAAGAGACCCAGTACTTC.

The rearrangement joins TRBV7-9 to TRBJ2-7; no definite D call. Germline V gives CDR1 SEHNR, CDR2 FQNEAQ (reference sequence). The CDR3 sequence is 13 residues long. Deletions cut 5 bases from V and 1 base from J, with 9 bases between. This CDR3 reads CASSPARSYEQYF. The CDR3 nucleotides are TGTGCCAGCAGCCCAGCGCGATCCTACGAGCAGTACTTC.

The genes are TRBV27 and TRBJ1-2; TRBD1 aligns across 10 bases. Germline assignment: CDR1 MNHEY and CDR2 SMNVEV (reference sequence). The CDR3 has 13 residues. Trimming took 4 bases from V and 7 from J; bases not matched to a gene: 3. This CDR3 is CASSSGQGFGYTF. The DNA of the CDR3 is TGTGCCAGCAGTTCGGGACAGGGGTTTGGCTACACCTTC.

The V call is TRBV5-1, the J call TRBJ1-2; D possibly corresponds to TRBD1 (5 bases). Germline V lookup: CDR1 SGHRS, CDR2 YFSETQ. CDR3 size: 15 residues. V was clipped by 7 bases and J by 2 bases, with 18 bases between them. The CDR3 coding sequence is TGCGCCAGCGGAATTACCGGGACGCCAAACTATGGCTACACCTTC. Translation gives CASGITGTPNYGYTF. The complete variable domain, with remaining parts taken from reference TRBV5-1 and TRBJ1-2, reads KAGVTQTPRYLIKTRGQQVTLSCSPISGHRSVSWYQQTPGQGLQFLFEYFSETQRNKGNFPGRFSGRQFSNSRSEMNVSTLELGDSALYLCASGITGTPNYGYTFGSGTRLTVV.

The count of this clone is one. This chain connects TRBV7-9 to TRBJ2-1; 9 bases agree with TRBD2. V lost 11 bases to trimming and J lost 7 bases; unmatched junction nucleotides: 15. This CDR3 spans 15 amino acids. The germline CDR1 and CDR2 sequences are SEHNR and FQNEAQ (reference sequence). Here the CDR3 reads CALTRAGGPENEQFF. CDR3 DNA sequence: TGTGCCCTCACACGGGCGGGAGGGCCTGAAAATGAGCAGTTCTTC.

For the CDR3, the DNA is TGCGCCAGCAGCCCCACTAGCGGGAGTATCTATGAGCAGTTCTTC. This sequence encodes CASSPTSGSIYEQFF. The chain links TRBV5-1 to TRBJ2-1; 11 bases align to TRBD2. V was clipped by 4 bases and J by 8 bases; unmatched bases: 8. Germline CDR1 SGHRS, CDR2 YFSETQ. This CDR3 spans 15 amino acids.

V is TRBV4-1 and J is TRBJ2-7; TRBD1 matches 9 bases. This CDR3 has 13 residues. V lost 4 bases to trimming and J lost 4 bases; unmatched junction nucleotides: 2. CDR1 and CDR2 (germline): MGHRA, YSYEKL. The chain's CDR3 is CASSPDRGYEQYF. In DNA, the CDR3 is TGCGCCAGCAGCCCTGACAGGGGGTACGAGCAGTACTTC.